This entry is about one TCR beta chain. This record belongs to a study of control samples from healthy donors and cancer patients. Sequenced by immunoSEQ multiplex PCR; TCRdb stores in-frame clones only, minus some. The sample has a few hundred thousand clones, 80% to 95% seen once; the top ten hold 5.5% to 8%. This CDR3 region has 17 residues. The V and J ends lost 2 bases and 5 bases respectively, with 20 bases between them. Germline values: CDR1 SGHDT, CDR2 YYEEEE. The chain combines TRBV5-6 with TRBJ2-1, with D maybe TRBD1 (5 bases). Sequencing was done on a sample of PBMCs. The receptor was isolated from a man aged 35 to 55 with head and neck cancer. CDR3 sequence reads: CASSFVRQLSSNNEQFF. For the CDR3, the DNA is TGTGCCAGCAGCTTCGTCCGACAGCTCTCCTCAAACAATGAGCAGTTCTTC.